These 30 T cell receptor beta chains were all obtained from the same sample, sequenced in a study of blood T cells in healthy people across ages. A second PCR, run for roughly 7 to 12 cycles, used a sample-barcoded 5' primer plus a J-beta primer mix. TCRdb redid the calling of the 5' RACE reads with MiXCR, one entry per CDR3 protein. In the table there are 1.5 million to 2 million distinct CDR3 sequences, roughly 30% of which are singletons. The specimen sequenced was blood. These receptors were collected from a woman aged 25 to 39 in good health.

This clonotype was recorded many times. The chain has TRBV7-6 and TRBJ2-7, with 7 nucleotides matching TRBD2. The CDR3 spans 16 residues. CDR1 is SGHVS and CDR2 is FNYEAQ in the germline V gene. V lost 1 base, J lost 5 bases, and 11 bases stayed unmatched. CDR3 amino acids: CASSLDAGLPINEQYF. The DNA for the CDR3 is TGTGCCAGCAGCTTAGACGCGGGACTACCCATTAACGAGCAGTACTTC.

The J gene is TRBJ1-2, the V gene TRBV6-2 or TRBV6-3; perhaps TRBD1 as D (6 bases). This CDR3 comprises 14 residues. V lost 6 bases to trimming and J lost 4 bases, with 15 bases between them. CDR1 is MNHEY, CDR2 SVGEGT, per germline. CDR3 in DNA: TGTGCCAGCAGGCGGGACACCCTTGTCTATGGCTACACCTTC. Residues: CASRRDTLVYGYTF.

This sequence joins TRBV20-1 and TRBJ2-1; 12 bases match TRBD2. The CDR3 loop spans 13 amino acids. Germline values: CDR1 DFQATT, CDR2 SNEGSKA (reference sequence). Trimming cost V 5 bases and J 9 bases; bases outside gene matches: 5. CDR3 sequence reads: CSARLAGDGEQFF. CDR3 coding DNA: TGCAGTGCTCGACTAGCGGGAGACGGTGAGCAGTTCTTC.

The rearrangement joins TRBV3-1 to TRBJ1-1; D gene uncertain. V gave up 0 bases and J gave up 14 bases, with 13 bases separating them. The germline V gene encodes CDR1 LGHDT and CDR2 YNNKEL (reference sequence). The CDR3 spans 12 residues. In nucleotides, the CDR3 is TGTGCCAGCAGCCAAGAATCGCAAAGGATCTTCTTT. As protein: CASSQESQRIFF.

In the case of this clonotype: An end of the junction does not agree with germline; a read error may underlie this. CDR3 amino acids: CSAPLASGRSYNEQVF. In nucleotides, the CDR3 is TGCAGTGCTCCCTTAGCTAGCGGGAGGAGTTACAATGAGCAGGTCTTC. The V and J genes are TRBV20-1 and TRBJ2-1; 11 bases line up with TRBD2. Germline CDR1 and CDR2: DFQATT and SNEGSKA (reference sequence). The CDR3 has 16 amino acids.

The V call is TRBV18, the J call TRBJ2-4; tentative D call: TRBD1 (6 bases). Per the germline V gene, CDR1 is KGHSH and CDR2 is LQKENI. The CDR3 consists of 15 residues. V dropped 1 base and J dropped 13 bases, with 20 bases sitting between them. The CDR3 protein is CASSPRDTRQGEQYF. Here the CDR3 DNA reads TGTGCCAGCTCACCACGGGACACCAGGCAAGGGGAGCAGTACTTC.

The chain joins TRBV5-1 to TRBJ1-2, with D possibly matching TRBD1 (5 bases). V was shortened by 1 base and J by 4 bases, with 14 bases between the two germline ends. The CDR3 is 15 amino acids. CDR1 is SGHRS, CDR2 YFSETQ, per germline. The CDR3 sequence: CASSLQRDVGYGYTF. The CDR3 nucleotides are TGCGCCAGCAGCTTGCAGAGGGACGTAGGCTATGGCTACACCTTC. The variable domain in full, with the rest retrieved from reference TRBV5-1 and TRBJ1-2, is KAGVTQTPRYLIKTRGQQVTLSCSPISGHRSVSWYQQTPGQGLQFLFEYFSETQRNKGNFPGRFSGRQFSNSRSEMNVSTLELGDSALYLCASSLQRDVGYGYTFGSGTRLTVV.

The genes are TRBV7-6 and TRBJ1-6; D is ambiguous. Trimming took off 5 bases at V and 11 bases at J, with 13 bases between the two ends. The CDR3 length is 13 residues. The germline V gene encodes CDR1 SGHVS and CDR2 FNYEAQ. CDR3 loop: CASSREKRAPLHF. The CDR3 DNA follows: TGTGCCAGCAGCCGGGAGAAGAGGGCACCCCTCCACTTT.

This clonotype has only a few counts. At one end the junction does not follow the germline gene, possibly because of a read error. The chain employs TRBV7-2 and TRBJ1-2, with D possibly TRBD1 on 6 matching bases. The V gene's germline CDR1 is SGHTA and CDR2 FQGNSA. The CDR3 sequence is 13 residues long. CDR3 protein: CASSLDRVYGYIF. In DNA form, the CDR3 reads TGTGCCAGCAGCTTAGACAGGGTGTATGGCTACATCTTC.

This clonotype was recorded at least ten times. CDR3 sequence (DNA): TGTGCCACCAGTGAGGATGCAGTGAACAATGAGCAGTTCTTC. Protein product: CATSEDAVNNEQFF. J is TRBJ2-1 and V is TRBV24-1; no firm D call. Deletions cut 4 bases from V and 5 bases from J, with 11 bases between. Germline assignment: CDR1 KGHDR and CDR2 SFDVKD. This CDR3 has 14 amino acids.

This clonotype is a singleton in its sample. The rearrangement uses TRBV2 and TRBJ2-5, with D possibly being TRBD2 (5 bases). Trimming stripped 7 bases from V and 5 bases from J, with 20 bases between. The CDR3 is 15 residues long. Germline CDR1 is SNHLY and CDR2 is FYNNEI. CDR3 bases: TGTGCCAGCAACGGGAAGGTTTCTTTAGGGGAGACCCAGTACTTC. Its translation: CASNGKVSLGETQYF.

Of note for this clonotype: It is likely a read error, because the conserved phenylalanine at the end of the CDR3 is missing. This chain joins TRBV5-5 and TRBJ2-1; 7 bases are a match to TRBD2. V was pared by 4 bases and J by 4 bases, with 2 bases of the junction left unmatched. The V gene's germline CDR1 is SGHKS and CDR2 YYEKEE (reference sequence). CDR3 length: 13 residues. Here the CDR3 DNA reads TGTGCCAGCAGCCCGGGAGGATACAATGAGCAGTTCTGC. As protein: CASSPGGYNEQFC.

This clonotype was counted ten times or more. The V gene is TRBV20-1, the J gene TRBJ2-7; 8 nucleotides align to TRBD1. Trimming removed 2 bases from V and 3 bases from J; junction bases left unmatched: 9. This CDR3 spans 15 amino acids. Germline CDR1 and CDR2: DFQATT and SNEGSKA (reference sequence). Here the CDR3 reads CSARPWAGGYYEQYF. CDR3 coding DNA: TGCAGTGCTAGACCCTGGGCAGGGGGCTACTACGAGCAGTACTTC.

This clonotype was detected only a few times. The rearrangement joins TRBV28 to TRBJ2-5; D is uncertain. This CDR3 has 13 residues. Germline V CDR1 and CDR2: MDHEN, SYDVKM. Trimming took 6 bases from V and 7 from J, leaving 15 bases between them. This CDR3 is CASSTRPVGTQYF. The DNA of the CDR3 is TGTGCCAGCAGCACGCGACCCGTTGGGACCCAGTACTTC.

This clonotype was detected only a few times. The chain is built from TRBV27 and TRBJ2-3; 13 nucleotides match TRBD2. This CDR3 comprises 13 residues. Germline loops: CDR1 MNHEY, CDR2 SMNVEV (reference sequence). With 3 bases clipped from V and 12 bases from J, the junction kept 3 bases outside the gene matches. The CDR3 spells CASSLTSGRSQYF. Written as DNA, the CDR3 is TGTGCCAGCAGTTTGACTAGCGGGAGGAGTCAGTATTTT.

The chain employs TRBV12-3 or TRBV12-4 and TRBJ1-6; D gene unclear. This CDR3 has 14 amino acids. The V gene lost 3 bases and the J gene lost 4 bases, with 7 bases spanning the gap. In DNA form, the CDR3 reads TGTGCCAGCAGTTTCAGCGGGTATAATTCACCCCTCCACTTT. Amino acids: CASSFSGYNSPLHF.

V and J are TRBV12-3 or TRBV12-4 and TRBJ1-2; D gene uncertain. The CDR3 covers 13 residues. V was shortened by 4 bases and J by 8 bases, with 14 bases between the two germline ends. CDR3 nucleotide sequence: TGTGCCAGCAGTTCAGAAAAGTGGTGGGGCTACACCTTC. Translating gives CASSSEKWWGYTF.

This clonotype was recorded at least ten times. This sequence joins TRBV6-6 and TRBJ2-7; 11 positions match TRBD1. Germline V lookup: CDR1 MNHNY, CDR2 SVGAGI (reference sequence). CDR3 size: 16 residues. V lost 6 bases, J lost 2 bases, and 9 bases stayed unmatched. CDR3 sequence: CASRRKGQGVPYEQYF. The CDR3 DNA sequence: TGTGCCAGCAGACGAAAGGGACAGGGGGTCCCCTACGAGCAGTACTTC.

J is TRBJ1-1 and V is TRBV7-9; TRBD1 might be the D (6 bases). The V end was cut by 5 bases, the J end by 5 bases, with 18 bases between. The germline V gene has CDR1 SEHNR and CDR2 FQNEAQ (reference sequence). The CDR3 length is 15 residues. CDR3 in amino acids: CASSHAGGGNTEAFF. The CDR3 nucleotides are TGTGCCAGCAGCCACGCCGGGGGGGGCAATACTGAAGCTTTCTTT.

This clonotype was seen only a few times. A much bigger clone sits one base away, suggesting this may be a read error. The CDR3 bases are TGCAGTGCTAAAGGGACAGGGGGCTACGAGCAGTACTTC. It yields the protein CSAKGTGGYEQYF. This chain links TRBV20-1 with TRBJ2-7; 11 bases fit TRBD1. Germline CDR1 and CDR2: DFQATT and SNEGSKA (reference sequence). The V segment lost 4 bases and the J segment 3 bases; nucleotides outside the gene matches: 2. The CDR3 length is 13 residues.

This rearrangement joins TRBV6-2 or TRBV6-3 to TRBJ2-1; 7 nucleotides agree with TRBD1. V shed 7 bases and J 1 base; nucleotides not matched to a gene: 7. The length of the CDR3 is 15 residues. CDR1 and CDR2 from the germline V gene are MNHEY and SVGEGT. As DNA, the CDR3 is TGTGCCAGCAACTACGACAGGGCTTCCTACAATGAGCAGTTCTTC. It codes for CASNYDRASYNEQFF.

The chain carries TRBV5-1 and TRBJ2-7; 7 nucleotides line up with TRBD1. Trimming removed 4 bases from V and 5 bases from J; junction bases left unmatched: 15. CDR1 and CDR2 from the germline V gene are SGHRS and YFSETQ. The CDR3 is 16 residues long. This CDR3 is CASSLTQGVRGNEQYF. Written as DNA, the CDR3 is TGCGCCAGCAGCCTTACCCAGGGGGTAAGGGGGAACGAGCAGTACTTC.

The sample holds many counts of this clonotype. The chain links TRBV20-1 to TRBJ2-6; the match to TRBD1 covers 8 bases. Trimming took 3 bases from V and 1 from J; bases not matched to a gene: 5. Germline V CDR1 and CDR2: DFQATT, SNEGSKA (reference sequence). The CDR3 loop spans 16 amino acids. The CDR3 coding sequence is TGCAGTGCTAGGGACAGGGACTTATCTGGGGCCAACGTCCTGACTTTC. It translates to CSARDRDLSGANVLTF.

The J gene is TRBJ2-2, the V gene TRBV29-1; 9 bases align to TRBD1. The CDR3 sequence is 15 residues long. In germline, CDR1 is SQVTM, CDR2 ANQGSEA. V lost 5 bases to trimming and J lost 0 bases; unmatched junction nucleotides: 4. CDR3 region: CSVNTGGSNTGELFF. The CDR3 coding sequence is TGCAGCGTTAATACAGGGGGCTCGAACACCGGGGAGCTGTTTTTT.

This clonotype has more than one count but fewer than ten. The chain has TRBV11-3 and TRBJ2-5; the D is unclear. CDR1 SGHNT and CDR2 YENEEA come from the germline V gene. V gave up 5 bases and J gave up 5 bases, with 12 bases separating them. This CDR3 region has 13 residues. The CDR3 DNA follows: TGTGCCAGCAGCCATCCCCCCGTTGAGACCCAGTACTTC. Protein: CASSHPPVETQYF.

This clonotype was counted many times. The CDR3 protein is CATSRGGTGRFYGYTF. The DNA for the CDR3 is TGTGCCACCAGCAGAGGGGGAACAGGGAGATTCTATGGCTACACCTTC. J is TRBJ1-2 and V is TRBV15, with D possibly being TRBD1 (6 bases). The germline CDR1 and CDR2 sequences are LNHNV and YYDKDF (reference sequence). The ends were cut back, 1 base at V and 4 bases at J, with 16 bases in the middle. There are 16 residues in the CDR3.

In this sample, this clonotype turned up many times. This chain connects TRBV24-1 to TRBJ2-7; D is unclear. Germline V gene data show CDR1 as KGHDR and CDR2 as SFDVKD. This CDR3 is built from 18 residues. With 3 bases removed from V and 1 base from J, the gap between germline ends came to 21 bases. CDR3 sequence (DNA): TGTGCCACCAGTGATCACAGACGCCGGGCCTCCTCATCCTACGAGCAGTACTTC. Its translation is CATSDHRRRASSSYEQYF.

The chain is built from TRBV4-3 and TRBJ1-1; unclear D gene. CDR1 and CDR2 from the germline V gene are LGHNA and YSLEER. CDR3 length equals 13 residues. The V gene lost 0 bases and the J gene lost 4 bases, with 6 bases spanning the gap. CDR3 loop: CASSQERTTEAFF. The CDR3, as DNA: TGCGCCAGCAGCCAAGAGCGGACCACTGAAGCTTTCTTT.

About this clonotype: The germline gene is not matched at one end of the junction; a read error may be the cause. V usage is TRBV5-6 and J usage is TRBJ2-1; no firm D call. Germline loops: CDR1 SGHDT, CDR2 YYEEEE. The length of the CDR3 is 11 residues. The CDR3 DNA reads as TGTGCCAGCGGCTTGATTGCTGAGCAGTTCTTC. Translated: CASGLIAEQFF.

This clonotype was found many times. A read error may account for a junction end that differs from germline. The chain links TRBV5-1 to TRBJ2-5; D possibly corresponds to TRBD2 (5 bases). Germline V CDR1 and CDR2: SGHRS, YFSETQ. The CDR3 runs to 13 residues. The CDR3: CASSSTGQETQYF. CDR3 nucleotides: TGTGCCAGCAGTTCTACGGGGCAAGAGACCCAGTACTTC.